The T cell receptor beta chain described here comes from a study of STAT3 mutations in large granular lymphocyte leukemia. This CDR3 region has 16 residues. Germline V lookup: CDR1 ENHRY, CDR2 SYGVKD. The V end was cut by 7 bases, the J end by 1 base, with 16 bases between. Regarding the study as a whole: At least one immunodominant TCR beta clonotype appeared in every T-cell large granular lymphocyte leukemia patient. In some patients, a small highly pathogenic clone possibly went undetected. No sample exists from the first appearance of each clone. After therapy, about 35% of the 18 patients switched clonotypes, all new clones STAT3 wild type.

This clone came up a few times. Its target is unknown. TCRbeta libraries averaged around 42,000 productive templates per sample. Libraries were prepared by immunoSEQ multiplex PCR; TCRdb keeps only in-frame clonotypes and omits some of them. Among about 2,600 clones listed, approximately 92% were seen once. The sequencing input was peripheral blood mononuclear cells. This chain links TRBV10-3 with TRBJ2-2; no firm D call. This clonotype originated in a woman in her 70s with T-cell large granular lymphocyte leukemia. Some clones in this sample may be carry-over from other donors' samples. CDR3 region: CAITRSRWGNTGELFF. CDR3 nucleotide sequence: TGTGCCATCACCAGGTCCAGGTGGGGGAACACCGGGGAGCTGTTTTTT.